Listed here is a single T cell receptor beta chain. The study ran its PCR with 60 Vbeta and 13 Jbeta primers. TCRdb's copy holds only in-frame clones and misses some; the assay was immunoSEQ multiplex PCR. The table includes hundreds of thousands of clones, about 77% detected once. This sample is drawn from a study of cytomegalovirus exposure and HLA in healthy donors. With 5 bases removed from V and 0 bases from J, the gap between germline ends came to 14 bases. CDR1 is SGHNT and CDR2 is YENEEA in the germline V gene. The CDR3 runs 16 residues. The J gene is TRBJ2-1, the V gene TRBV11-3; tentative D call: TRBD2 (5 bases). The sequencing input was PBMCs. This TCR derives from a boy between 10 and 17 years old in good health and CMV-seronegative. DNA of the CDR3: TGTGCCAGCAGCCCGCCAAAAGGGAGCTCCTACAATGAGCAGTTCTTC. Its translation is CASSPPKGSSYNEQFF.